This TCR beta chain was identified during a study of shared clonotypes between healthy human individuals. Trimming removed 5 bases at V and 1 base at J, with 11 bases between. The CDR3 is 14 residues long. Germline V gene data show CDR1 as SGHAT and CDR2 as FQNNGV. Sequencing was performed with immunoSEQ multiplex PCR; in TCRdb, only in-frame clones are kept and a portion is missing. The repertoire consists of fewer than 1.8 million clones, with approximately 98.5% occurring once and the leading ten covering 0.36%. V usage is TRBV11-2 and J usage is TRBJ2-5, with D maybe TRBD1 (5 bases). The receptor comes from a man between 25 and 39 years old in good health. The specimen was naive CD4+ T cells sorted from blood. The subset was: CD45RA+ positively selected. The CDR3 sequence is CASSVRTPQETQYF. The DNA for the CDR3 is TGTGCCAGCAGCGTTAGGACACCCCAAGAGACCCAGTACTTC.